The clone carrying this TCR beta chain was counted ten times or more. Antigen specificity is unknown. RNA transcripts provided the source from which TCR beta CDR3 regions were amplified. The TCR CDR3 first-round RT-PCR relied on the HTBI primer set. Using its own MiXCR run on the multiplex PCR reads, TCRdb lists one record per CDR3 protein. The sample records hundreds of thousands of distinct CDR3 sequences, approximately 40% being singletons. Graves' hyperthyroidism qualified as stable when ophthalmopathy did not progress within 18 months. Lactation, pregnancy, other autoimmune disease or uncontrolled infection excluded patients. These data belong to a study of T cells in Graves' hyperthyroidism and ophthalmopathy. Study results and limitations: In the analysis, a 13 V-J model separated ophthalmopathy from stable hyperthyroidism. Blood also contained most expanded thyroid clonotypes above 0.001.

The CDR3 has 13 amino acids. After removal of 6 bases from V and 2 bases from J, the junction contained 3 bases not matched to a gene. The germline CDR1 and CDR2 sequences are SNHLY and FYNNEI. V gene TRBV2 combines with J gene TRBJ2-5, with 7 bases fitting TRBD2. Sample: blood. The TCR originated in a young man with Graves' hyperthyroidism. This CDR3 reads CASSGTTQETQYF. Written as DNA, the CDR3 is TGTGCCAGCAGCGGGACTACACAAGAGACCCAGTACTTC.